This T cell receptor (beta chain) was found in a study of T cell repertoires in cytomegalovirus infection. Whole-study findings and limits: Summed frequency of public TCR beta families distinguished CMV carriers with the relevant HLA.

As for this clonotype: Its antigen remains unknown.

V lost 7 bases to trimming and J lost 2 bases; unmatched junction nucleotides: 3. Germline CDR1 reads MNHEY; CDR2 reads SVGAGI. CDR3 length: 14 residues. TCRdb fed the reads into MiXCR, producing one record per CDR3 protein. The table records about 920,000 distinct CDR3 sequences, 30% to 40% of them present only once. The TCR originated in a human donor in good health (CMV status not recorded). Some clones in this sample may be carry-over from other donors' samples. V gene TRBV6-5 combines with J gene TRBJ2-2, with 8 nucleotides matching TRBD2. Source: cultured CD8+ T cells from PBMCs, taken from culture after CMV antigen stimulation. The CDR3 region is CASTAGGNTGELFF. CDR3 nucleotides: TGTGCCAGCACCGCGGGGGGCAACACCGGGGAGCTGTTTTTT.